This T cell receptor beta chain was retrieved from a study of blood T cells in healthy people across ages. A J-beta primer mix and a sample-barcoded 5' primer were used in a second PCR of about 7 to 11 cycles. TCRdb redid the calling of the 5' RACE reads with MiXCR, one entry per CDR3 protein. Of about 1.6 million distinct CDR3 sequences listed, 34% are singletons. V lost 0 bases, J lost 8 bases, and 26 bases lay in between. This CDR3 is built from 17 residues. The germline V gene has CDR1 DFQATT and CDR2 SNEGSKA (reference sequence). This clonotype originated in a woman aged 30 to 39 in good health. The chain combines TRBV20-1 with TRBJ2-7; D is tentatively TRBD1 or TRBD2 (5 bases each). The sample was blood. CDR3 nucleotides: TGCAGTGCTAGAGACGATAAGAGGGGTCAGTCCCGGTACAAGCAGTACTTC. It specifies CSARDDKRGQSRYKQYF.